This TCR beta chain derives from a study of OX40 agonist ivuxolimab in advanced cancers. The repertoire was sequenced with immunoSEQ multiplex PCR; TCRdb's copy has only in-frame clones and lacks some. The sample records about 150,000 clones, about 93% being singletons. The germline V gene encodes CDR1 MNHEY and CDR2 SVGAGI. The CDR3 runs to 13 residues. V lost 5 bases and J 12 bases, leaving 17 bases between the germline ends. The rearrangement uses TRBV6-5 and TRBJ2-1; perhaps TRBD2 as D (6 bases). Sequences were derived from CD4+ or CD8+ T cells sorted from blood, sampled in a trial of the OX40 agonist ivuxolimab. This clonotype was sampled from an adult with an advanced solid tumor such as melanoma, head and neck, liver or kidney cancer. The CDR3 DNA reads TGTGCCAGCAGTCCCCCGGGGGTCCAAGGGCAGTTCTTC. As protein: CASSPPGVQGQFF.